Listed here are 4 T cell receptor beta chains from one sample, sequenced in a study of blood T cell repertoires in COVID-19. The data were produced by immunoSEQ multiplex PCR, yet TCRdb's version contains in-frame clones alone and is incomplete. The table has 150,000 to 200,000 clones, about three quarters seen once. The sequencing input was peripheral blood. These receptors were obtained from a woman in her seventies with acute or convalescent COVID-19.

This clone appeared a single time. The chain uses TRBV21-1 and TRBJ1-2; the D call TRBD1 from the table was never checked on the DNA. TRBV21-1 is a known pseudogene. The CDR3 is 16 residues long. This chain's CDR3 is CASSNYPPDRPNGYTF. Here the CDR3 DNA reads TGTGCCAGCAGCAATTACCCCCCGGACAGGCCCAATGGCTACACCTTC.

There are a few counts of this clone. The chain uses TRBV14 and TRBJ2-2; D may be TRBD2 (5 bases). In germline, CDR1 is SGHDN, CDR2 FVKESK. This CDR3 is 16 amino acids long. V lost 2 bases and J lost 1, with 11 bases in between. In DNA form, the CDR3 reads TGTGCCAGCAGCCAATGGGCCGGACTGAACACCGGGGAGCTGTTTTTT. It translates to CASSQWAGLNTGELFF.

The chain links TRBV19 to TRBJ2-3; D uncertain. CDR3 length: 14 residues. Per the germline V gene, CDR1 is LNHDA and CDR2 is SQIVND (reference sequence). Trimming removed 3 bases from V and 1 base from J, with 8 bases in between. CDR3 sequence reads: CASSILERTDTQYF. The DNA for the CDR3 is TGTGCCAGTAGTATCCTAGAGCGCACAGATACGCAGTATTTT.

This sequence joins TRBV9 and TRBJ2-2, with 12 nucleotides matching TRBD2. V was pared by 4 bases and J by 8 bases, with 9 bases of the junction left unmatched. Germline lookup yields CDR1 SGDLS and CDR2 YYNGEE. This CDR3 contains 16 residues. In DNA form, the CDR3 reads TGTGCCAGCAGCCCCCGACTAGCGGGAGTCATGGGGGAGCTGTTTTTT. As protein: CASSPRLAGVMGELFF.